Below, one T cell receptor (beta chain) is given with its context. Everyone who took part was roughly 18 to 89 years old, and they came from 24 US areas. Allocation to cohorts depended on clinical history reported by the participants. The authors' processing: Nucleated cell counts were estimated from reference gene primer amplification. The protocol was immunoSEQ multiplex PCR, while the TCRdb copy is restricted to in-frame clones and leaves out a portion. V and J calls plus clone size are reproduced from that table; the DNA served to infer D and trimming. This sample has 200,000 to 250,000 clones, with about four fifths found just once. This entry belongs to a study of blood T cell repertoires in COVID-19. Turning to the study itself: Sources were T cells, B-cell-depleted T cells, or PBMCs; the material itself was cDNA or gDNA.

Sequencing input: PBMCs or T cells enriched from blood (not recorded which). The TCR sequence derives from a woman aged 45 to 65 with acute COVID-19.

The CDR3 DNA sequence: TGTGCCAGCAGCTTAGGGAACAGGGGGCCTGGCTATGGCTACACCTTC. Translation gives CASSLGNRGPGYGYTF. The gene calls are TRBV7-3 and TRBJ1-2, with TRBD1 matching over 9 bases. With 2 bases clipped from V and 4 bases from J, the junction kept 8 bases outside the gene matches. This CDR3 is built from 16 residues. Looked up from germline, CDR1 is SGHTA and CDR2 is FQGTGA.